This T cell receptor beta chain was sequenced for a study of T cell changes during pregnancy in multiple sclerosis. The table came from immunoSEQ multiplex PCR; TCRdb's copy has only in-frame clones and leaves some out. In the table there are 47,000 or so clones, roughly 94% of which are singletons. Trimming took off 0 bases at V and 3 bases at J, with 7 bases between the two ends. Germline lookup yields CDR1 SGHRS and CDR2 YFSETQ. This CDR3 spans 14 amino acids. The sequences come from CD4+ T cells from peripheral blood mononuclear cells, collected in the first trimester of pregnancy. The chain employs TRBV5-1 and TRBJ2-1; D is unresolved. This clonotype originated in a female donor with multiple sclerosis, enrolled in a pregnancy study. CDR3 nucleotides: TGCGCCAGCAGCTTGGAGCTCCTCTACAATGAGCAGTTCTTC. Its translation is CASSLELLYNEQFF. The full variable domain, in which reference TRBV5-1 and TRBJ2-1 provide the parts outside the CDR3, is KAGVTQTPRYLIKTRGQQVTLSCSPISGHRSVSWYQQTPGQGLQFLFEYFSETQRNKGNFPGRFSGRQFSNSRSEMNVSTLELGDSALYLCASSLELLYNEQFFGPGTRLTVL.